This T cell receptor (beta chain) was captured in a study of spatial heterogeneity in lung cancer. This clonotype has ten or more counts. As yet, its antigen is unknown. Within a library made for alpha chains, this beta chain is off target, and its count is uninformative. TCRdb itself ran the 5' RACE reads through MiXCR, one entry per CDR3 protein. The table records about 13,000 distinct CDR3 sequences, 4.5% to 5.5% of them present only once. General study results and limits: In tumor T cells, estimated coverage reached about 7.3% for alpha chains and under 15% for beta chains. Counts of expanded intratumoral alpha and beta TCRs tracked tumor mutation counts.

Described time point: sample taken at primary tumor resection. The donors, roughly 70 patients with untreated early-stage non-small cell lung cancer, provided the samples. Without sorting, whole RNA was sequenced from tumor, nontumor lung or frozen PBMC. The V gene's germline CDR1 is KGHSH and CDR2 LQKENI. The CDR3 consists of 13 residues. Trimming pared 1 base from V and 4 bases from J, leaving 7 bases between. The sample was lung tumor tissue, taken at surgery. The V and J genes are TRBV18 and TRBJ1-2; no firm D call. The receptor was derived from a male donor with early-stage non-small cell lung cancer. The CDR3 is CASSPQDFYGYTF. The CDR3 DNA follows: TGTGCCAGCTCACCACAGGACTTCTATGGCTACACCTTC. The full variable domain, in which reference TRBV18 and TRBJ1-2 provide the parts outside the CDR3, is NAGVMQNPRHLVRRRGQEARLRCSPMKGHSHVYWYRQLPEEGLKFMVYLQKENIIDESGMPKERFSAEFPKEGPSILRIQQVVRGDSAAYFCASSPQDFYGYTFGSGTRLTVV.